The T cell receptor beta chain under discussion was sequenced for a study of T-cell memory formation after mild COVID-19. TCRdb redid the calling of the 5' RACE reads with MiXCR, one entry per CDR3 protein. Counted here are hundreds of thousands of distinct CDR3 sequences, about a fifth occurring once; the ten biggest clones make up approximately 8%. The CDR3 covers 20 residues. Losses at the gene ends were 1 base for V and 3 bases for J; bases not matched to a gene: 15. The V gene's germline CDR1 is SGHAT and CDR2 FQDESV (reference sequence). The J gene is TRBJ2-1, the V gene TRBV11-1; TRBD2 agrees at 10 bases. Sample: PBMCs or a T cell subset sorted from them (not recorded which). The TCR was taken from an adult woman who had mild COVID-19 (a few samples of this study predate the infection). Cell type and time point are not known. The CDR3 bases are TGTGCCAGCAGCTTAGGGTACTTAGCGGGGGGTCCTCCTGGCTACAATGAGCAGTTCTTC. It yields the protein CASSLGYLAGGPPGYNEQFF. The entire variable domain, with the rest obtained from reference TRBV11-1 and TRBJ2-1, is as follows: EAEVAQSPRYKITEKSQAVAFWCDPISGHATLYWYRQILGQGPELLVQFQDESVVDDSQLPKDRFSAERLKGVDSTLKIQPAELGDSAMYLCASSLGYLAGGPPGYNEQFFGPGTRLTVL.